The clone carrying this T cell receptor beta chain was seen only a few times. The antigen remains undetermined. Sequenced with the Oncomine TCR Beta short-read assay was DNA taken from cultured CD4+ T cells. TCRdb re-derived calls from the PCR reads in MiXCR, one entry per CDR3 protein. The top ten hold more than 15% of the sample, which has 15,000 or so distinct CDR3 sequences, roughly three quarters seen once. The CDR3 loop spans 16 amino acids. V dropped 3 bases and J dropped 7 bases, with 18 bases sitting between them. CDR1 KGHDR and CDR2 SFDVKD come from the germline V gene. The sample comes from a study of vaccination and CD4 T cells after COVID-19. Overall study context: The stimulus for the cells was overlapping spike peptides derived from SARS-CoV-2, HCoV-NL63, HCoV-OC43 and HCoV-229E.

Treatment reported: approximately 9-day PBMC culture with coronavirus spike peptide pools or control peptides (ViraFEST assay). ViraFEST used peptide pools to expand antigen-specific T cells before TCR sequencing. This chain connects TRBV24-1 to TRBJ1-5, with a tentative D call TRBD1 (6 bases). The sequencing input was CD4+ T cells from blood, cultured in vitro. This TCR was sampled from a human donor who had recovered from COVID-19. The CDR3 is CATSDPSEAGGQPQHF. The CDR3, as DNA: TGTGCCACCAGTGATCCATCCGAGGCCGGGGGCCAGCCCCAGCATTTT.